One and the same sample provided the 28 T cell receptor beta chains below, sequenced in a study of early T cells in non-severe SARS-CoV-2 infection. TCRdb reprocessed the 5' RACE reads with MiXCR, giving one entry per CDR3 protein. The sample shows approximately 35,000 distinct CDR3 sequences, 7% to 7.5% of them seen only once. The source material was whole blood, sampled at baseline. These receptors were obtained from an adult who was a healthcare worker with PCR-confirmed SARS-CoV-2 infection or an uninfected control (not recorded which).

This clonotype has at least ten counts. J is TRBJ2-7 and V is TRBV7-9; weak D call: TRBD1 (5 bases). CDR1 is SEHNR, CDR2 FQNEAQ, per germline (reference sequence). Between the trimmed V and J ends, which lost 5 bases and 1 base, there was a span of 9 bases. The CDR3 sequence is 13 residues long. CDR3 bases: TGTGCCAGCAGCCCAGGACATTCCTACGAGCAGTACTTC. Protein: CASSPGHSYEQYF.

In this sample, this clonotype turned up many times. V is TRBV2 and J is TRBJ2-7; D is unresolved. The CDR3 contains 12 residues. Germline CDR1 reads SNHLY; CDR2 reads FYNNEI. The germline V and J ends were trimmed by 9 bases and 4 bases, with 13 bases remaining between them. For the CDR3, the DNA is TGTGCCAGTCGCCTTGATGCTTACGAGCAGTACTTC. It codes for CASRLDAYEQYF.

This clonotype was seen many times. The CDR3 here is CASSLEGTRFVYNEQFF. CDR3 DNA: TGTGCCAGCAGCTTAGAGGGGACTAGATTTGTCTACAATGAGCAGTTCTTC. V is TRBV11-3 and J is TRBJ2-1, with 8 bases lining up with TRBD2. Germline V gives CDR1 SGHNT, CDR2 YENEEA. The CDR3 is 17 residues long. With V trimmed by 0 bases and J by 3 bases, 7 bases remained unmatched.

This clonotype was seen many times. The chain uses TRBV12-3 or TRBV12-4 and TRBJ2-1; D possibly uses TRBD1 or TRBD2 (5 bases each). The V end lost 6 bases, the J end lost 1 base, and 16 bases lay between the germline ends. CDR3 length: 16 residues. CDR3 nucleotide sequence: TGTGCCAGCAGCTCCCATTGGGGGAGTTCCTACAATGAGCAGTTCTTC. It encodes CASSSHWGSSYNEQFF.

As to this clonotype: A read error may be the cause here, since a much bigger clone is one base away. The rearrangement uses TRBV24-1 and TRBJ2-5, with 8 bases identical to TRBD1. The CDR3 totals 16 residues. The germline V gene has CDR1 KGHDR and CDR2 SFDVKD. The CDR3 protein is CATGEPGQGHQETQYF. The CDR3 coding sequence is TGTGCCACCGGTGAACCAGGACAGGGTCACCAAGAGACCCAGTACTTC.

This clonotype was seen ten or more times. The chain employs TRBV7-2 and TRBJ2-2, with D unclear. The V and J ends lost 2 bases and 2 bases respectively, with 12 bases between them. The germline CDR1 and CDR2 sequences are SGHTA and FQGNSA. The CDR3 extends over 16 amino acids. CDR3 amino acids: CASSLRPVHNTGELFF. In DNA form, the CDR3 reads TGTGCCAGCAGCTTAAGGCCAGTTCATAACACCGGGGAGCTGTTTTTT.

This clonotype showed up just a few times. The chain joins TRBV9 to TRBJ2-3, with D tentatively TRBD2 (5 bases). CDR1 and CDR2 from the germline V gene are SGDLS and YYNGEE. This CDR3 is built from 14 residues. V was clipped by 4 bases and J by 4 bases, with 13 bases between them. This CDR3 is CASSSKAASDTQYF. The CDR3 coding sequence is TGTGCCAGCAGCTCCAAAGCGGCCTCAGATACGCAGTATTTT.

The sample holds a few counts of this clonotype. The rearrangement joins TRBV19 to TRBJ2-1; possibly TRBD2 for D (6 bases). The ends were cut back, 7 bases at V and 7 bases at J, with 14 bases in the middle. Germline assignment: CDR1 LNHDA and CDR2 SQIVND (reference sequence). This CDR3 has 13 amino acids. The CDR3 loop reads CASNSGGINEQFF. As DNA, the CDR3 is TGTGCCAGTAATTCAGGCGGGATAAATGAGCAGTTCTTC.

In this sample, this clonotype turned up many times. The V call is TRBV18, the J call TRBJ2-1; D gene unclear. This CDR3 is built from 12 residues. Germline V gives CDR1 KGHSH, CDR2 LQKENI. With 3 bases removed from V and 7 bases from J, the gap between germline ends came to 7 bases. CDR3: CASSPGQNEQFF. The CDR3 nucleotides read TGTGCCAGCTCACCCGGGCAGAATGAGCAGTTCTTC.

This clonotype was counted ten times or more. This chain joins TRBV20-1 and TRBJ1-4; D gene ambiguous. CDR3 length: 13 amino acids. The V end was cut by 5 bases, the J end by 0 bases, with 7 bases between. Germline V CDR1 and CDR2: DFQATT, SNEGSKA (reference sequence). The chain's CDR3 is CSAPKTTNEKLFF. The CDR3 DNA reads TGCAGTGCTCCAAAGACAACTAATGAAAAACTGTTTTTT.

This clonotype was counted at least ten times. This chain uses TRBV9 with TRBJ2-4; no firm D call. From germline, CDR1 is SGDLS and CDR2 YYNGEE. V was cut by 2 bases and J by 5 bases, with 11 bases left in between. This CDR3 spans 14 amino acids. CDR3 sequence: CASSVGSAENIQYF. In DNA form, the CDR3 reads TGTGCCAGCAGCGTGGGCAGCGCGGAAAACATTCAGTACTTC.

This clonotype was found many times. This chain joins TRBV7-2 and TRBJ1-4; D gene uncertain. Germline CDR1 reads SGHTA; CDR2 reads FQGNSA. This CDR3 comprises 15 residues. V shed 1 base and J shed 4 bases, with 10 bases lying between them. The CDR3 DNA sequence: TGTGCCAGCAGCTTAGTTGTCAGCCGTAATGAAAAACTGTTTTTT. This sequence encodes CASSLVVSRNEKLFF. Together with reference TRBV7-2 and TRBJ1-4, the CDR3 gives the full variable domain: GAGVSQSPSNKVTEKGKDVELRCDPISGHTALYWYRQSLGQGLEFLIYFQGNSAPDKSGLPSDRFSAERTGGSVSTLTIQRTQQEDSAVYLCASSLVVSRNEKLFFGSGTQLSVL.

This clonotype was counted at least ten times. This sequence joins TRBV7-2 and TRBJ2-2; TRBD1 matches at 10 bases. V lost 4 bases and J lost 5; bases outside the gene matches: 10. The germline CDR1 and CDR2 sequences are SGHTA and FQGNSA. This CDR3 is built from 17 residues. CDR3 nucleotides: TGTGCCAGCAGCTCCAAACGGACAGGGGGTCAAACCGGGGAGCTGTTTTTT. Amino acids: CASSSKRTGGQTGELFF.

This clonotype was detected only a few times. V is TRBV7-9 and J is TRBJ1-1; no definite D call. Trimming shortened V by 2 bases and J by 2 bases, and 12 bases separated the two germline ends. CDR1 is SEHNR, CDR2 FQNEAQ, per germline (reference sequence). The CDR3 sequence is 15 residues long. CDR3 sequence: CASSLIMIENTEAFF. The CDR3 nucleotides are TGTGCCAGCAGCTTAATCATGATCGAAAACACTGAAGCTTTCTTT.

This clonotype was seen ten or more times. The chain combines TRBV4-1 with TRBJ2-1; 8 positions match TRBD2. Per the germline V gene, CDR1 is MGHRA and CDR2 is YSYEKL. The CDR3 contains 16 residues. V was pared by 1 base and J by 5 bases, with 7 bases of the junction left unmatched. The CDR3 reads CASSQVTSGSDNEQFF. The CDR3 region has the DNA TGCGCCAGCAGCCAAGTCACCAGCGGGAGTGACAATGAGCAGTTCTTC.

In this sample, this clonotype turned up a few times. CDR3 coding DNA: TGTGCCAGCACCGAACAGGGGGCCAAAAACATTCAGTACTTC. It specifies CASTEQGAKNIQYF. The chain joins TRBV12-3 or TRBV12-4 to TRBJ2-4, with 7 bases that match TRBD1. V gave up 7 bases and J gave up 1 base; unmatched junction bases: 4. The CDR3 is made up of 14 amino acids.

This clonotype was seen many times. DNA for the CDR3: TGTGCCAGCATTCCCACAGGGACTAGGAGCAATGAGCAGTTCTTC. It yields the protein CASIPTGTRSNEQFF. The chain combines TRBV5-4 with TRBJ2-1; TRBD2 aligns across 8 bases. J lost 6 bases, V lost 6 bases, and 11 bases had no gene match. This CDR3 contains 15 residues. Germline V gives CDR1 SGHNT, CDR2 YYREEE (reference sequence).

This clonotype showed up just a few times. Written as DNA, the CDR3 is TGTGCCAGCAGTTACTCTGCCCTCCAAGAGACCCAGTACTTC. This encodes CASSYSALQETQYF. The rearrangement joins TRBV6-2 or TRBV6-3 to TRBJ2-5; D remains ambiguous. The germline V and J ends were trimmed by 0 bases and 1 base, with 6 bases remaining between them. The length of the CDR3 is 14 residues. CDR1 and CDR2 from the germline V gene are MNHEY and SVGEGT.

About this clonotype: Being one base from a much bigger clone, this may be a read error. The chain links TRBV20-1 to TRBJ2-5; 8 nucleotides align to TRBD1. Trimming cost V 3 bases and J 7 bases; bases outside gene matches: 13. The CDR3 sequence is 15 residues long. Germline lookup yields CDR1 DFQATT and CDR2 SNEGSKA (reference sequence). The CDR3 region is CSARERQGLGVTQYF. Here the CDR3 DNA reads TGCAGTGCTAGGGAACGACAGGGGTTAGGGGTGACCCAGTACTTC.

This clonotype was seen many times. The genes are TRBV6-2 or TRBV6-3 and TRBJ2-7; D is perhaps TRBD1 (6 bases). The V and J ends lost 0 bases and 0 bases respectively, with 6 bases between them. Germline V gene sequence: CDR1 MNHEY, CDR2 SVGEGT. CDR3 length equals 14 residues. CDR3 nucleotide sequence: TGTGCCAGCAGTTACTCGGACAGCTCCTACGAGCAGTACGTC. Translating gives CASSYSDSSYEQYV.

By share of the sample, this clonotype is medium-sized. The chain carries TRBV7-8 and TRBJ2-1; 10 bases agree with TRBD2. The CDR3 consists of 18 residues. The V segment lost 1 base and the J segment 2 bases; nucleotides outside the gene matches: 8. Germline-derived CDR1 and CDR2 are SGHVS and FQNEAQ. DNA of the CDR3: TGTGCCAGCAGCTTAGGGGTTAGCGGGAGGTACGCCTACAATGAGCAGTTCTTC. Its translation is CASSLGVSGRYAYNEQFF.

This clonotype has ten or more counts. The gene calls are TRBV4-3 and TRBJ1-2; 11 bases align to TRBD1. CDR1 LGHNA and CDR2 YSLEER come from the germline V gene. The CDR3 length is 14 residues. J lost 3 bases, V lost 4 bases, and 1 base had no gene match. CDR3 DNA sequence: TGCGCCAGCAGCCCGGGACAGGGGGACTATGGCTACACCTTC. Amino acids: CASSPGQGDYGYTF.

This chain links TRBV2 with TRBJ2-2; D not certain. Germline loops: CDR1 SNHLY, CDR2 FYNNEI. This CDR3 region has 12 residues. V lost 6 bases and J 7 bases, leaving 9 bases between the germline ends. In nucleotides, the CDR3 is TGTGCCAGCAGAATAGAGGTCGGGGAGCTGTTTTTT. Translating it yields CASRIEVGELFF.

This clonotype was seen many times. This rearrangement joins TRBV6-5 to TRBJ1-2; D might be TRBD1 (5 bases). Germline values: CDR1 MNHEY, CDR2 SVGAGI. The CDR3 covers 12 residues. Trimming removed 5 bases at V and 2 bases at J, with 6 bases between. The CDR3 is CASSRDNYGYTF. The DNA of the CDR3 is TGTGCCAGCAGTCGGGACAACTATGGCTACACCTTC.

This clonotype was observed many times. This chain joins TRBV18 and TRBJ2-7; TRBD1 or TRBD2 may be the D gene (5 bases each). Germline loops: CDR1 KGHSH, CDR2 LQKENI. The CDR3 runs to 15 residues. Deletions cut 3 bases from V and 2 bases from J, with 14 bases between. The DNA for the CDR3 is TGTGCCAGCTCACCGCCCGGGACGGCGACCTACGAGCAGTACTTC. It yields the protein CASSPPGTATYEQYF.

This clonotype was seen a handful of times. This rearrangement joins TRBV3-1 to TRBJ2-7, with 13 bases lining up with TRBD2. Germline V gives CDR1 LGHDT, CDR2 YNNKEL (reference sequence). After removal of 5 bases from V and 7 bases from J, the junction contained 5 bases not matched to a gene. The CDR3 length is 14 residues. The CDR3: CASSSTSGRTEQYF. The CDR3, as DNA: TGTGCCAGCAGCTCGACTAGCGGGAGGACAGAGCAGTACTTC.

This clonotype was observed a few times. The chain has TRBV29-1 and TRBJ2-5, with a weak D call TRBD1 (5 bases). The germline V gene encodes CDR1 SQVTM and CDR2 ANQGSEA. With 6 bases removed from V and 1 base from J, the gap between germline ends came to 9 bases. The CDR3 sequence is 12 residues long. CDR3 DNA sequence: TGCAGCGTCATGACAGTCCAAGAGACCCAGTACTTC. Its protein product is CSVMTVQETQYF.

This clonotype came up many times. The chain joins TRBV20-1 to TRBJ2-1; 10 bases match TRBD2. V lost 0 bases to trimming and J lost 9 bases; unmatched junction nucleotides: 5. Germline CDR1 DFQATT, CDR2 SNEGSKA (reference sequence). This CDR3 is built from 14 residues. The DNA for the CDR3 is TGCAGTGCTAGAGATAGCGGGAGGATGCCTGAGCAGTTCTTC. As protein: CSARDSGRMPEQFF.